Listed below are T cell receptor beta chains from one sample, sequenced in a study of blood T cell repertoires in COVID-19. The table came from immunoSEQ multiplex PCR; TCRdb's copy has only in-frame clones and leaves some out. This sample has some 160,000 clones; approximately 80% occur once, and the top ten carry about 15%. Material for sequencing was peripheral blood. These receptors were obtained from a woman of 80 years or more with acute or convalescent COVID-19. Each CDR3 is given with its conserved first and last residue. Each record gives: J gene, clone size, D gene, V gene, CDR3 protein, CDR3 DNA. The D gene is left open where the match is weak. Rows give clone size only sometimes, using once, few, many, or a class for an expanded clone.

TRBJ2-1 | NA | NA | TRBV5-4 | CALQEEGPLGEQFF | TGTGCCCTCCAGGAGGAGGGGCCCTTAGGAGAGCAGTTCTTC
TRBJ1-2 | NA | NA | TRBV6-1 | CASSERGSGGYTF | TGTGCCAGCAGTGAAAGGGGGTCAGGGGGCTACACCTTC
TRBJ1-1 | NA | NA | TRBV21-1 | CASSKWWAPNTEAFF | TGTGCCAGCAGCAAATGGTGGGCCCCGAACACTGAAGCTTTCTTT
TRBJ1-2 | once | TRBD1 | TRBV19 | CASSIWDRSNYGYTF | TGTGCCAGTAGTATTTGGGACAGGTCTAACTATGGCTACACCTTC
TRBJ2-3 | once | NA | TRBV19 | CASSIGPDRPRSTDTQYF | TGTGCCAGTAGTATAGGGCCAGACAGGCCTCGTAGCACAGATACGCAGTATTTT
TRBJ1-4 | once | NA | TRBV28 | CASSLGQTASNEKLFF | TGTGCCAGCAGTTTGGGCCAGACAGCATCTAATGAAAAACTGTTTTTT
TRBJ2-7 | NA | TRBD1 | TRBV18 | CASSQQASRGQGSYEQYF | TGTGCCAGCTCCCAACAGGCATCTCGGGGACAGGGGTCGTACGAGCAGTACTTC
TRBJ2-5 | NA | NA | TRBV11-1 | CASSLALRSHAKETQYF | TGTGCCAGCAGCTTAGCGCTGAGGTCCCACGCCAAAGAGACCCAGTACTTC
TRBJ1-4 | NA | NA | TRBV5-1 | CASSLSSARLNEKLFF | TGCGCCAGCAGCTTGAGTAGCGCCCGACTTAATGAAAAACTGTTTTTT
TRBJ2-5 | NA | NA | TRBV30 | CAWSKSRRETQYF | TGTGCCTGGAGTAAATCTAGGAGGGAGACCCAGTACTTC
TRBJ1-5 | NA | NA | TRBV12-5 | CASGQRGESQPQHF | TGTGCTAGTGGCCAACGGGGAGAGAGTCAGCCCCAGCATTTT
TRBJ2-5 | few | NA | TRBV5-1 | CASSPKIGKETQYF | TGCGCCAGCAGCCCGAAGATCGGTAAAGAGACCCAGTACTTC
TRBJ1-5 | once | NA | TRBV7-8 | CASSLVYQNQPQHF | TGTGCCAGCAGCTTAGTGTATCAGAATCAGCCCCAGCATTTT
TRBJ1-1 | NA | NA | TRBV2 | CASTRRENTEAFF | TGTGCCAGCACCCGGAGAGAGAACACTGAAGCTTTCTTT
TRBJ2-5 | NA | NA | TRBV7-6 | CASSLAAVETQYF | TGTGCCAGCAGCTTAGCCGCGGTGGAGACCCAGTACTTC
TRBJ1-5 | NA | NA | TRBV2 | CASRSPRRAKSNQPQHF | TGTGCCAGCAGATCCCCCCGAAGAGCTAAGAGCAATCAGCCCCAGCATTTT
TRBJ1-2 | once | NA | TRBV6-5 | CASSYDPGLKYGYTF | TGTGCCAGCAGTTACGACCCGGGATTGAAATATGGCTACACCTTC
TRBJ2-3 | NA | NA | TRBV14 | CASSQDLQSTDTQYF | TGTGCCAGCAGCCAAGATCTACAGAGCACAGATACGCAGTATTTT
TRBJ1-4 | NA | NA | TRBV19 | CASSAAAGQTNEKLFF | TGTGCCAGTAGTGCAGCGGCGGGGCAAACTAATGAAAAACTGTTTTTT
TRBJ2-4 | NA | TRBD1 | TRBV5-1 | CASSLPSRTGAAKNIQYF | TGCGCCAGCAGCTTGCCGTCGCGGACAGGGGCGGCCAAAAACATTCAGTACTTC
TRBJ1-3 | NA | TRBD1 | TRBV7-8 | CASSLNRGYGNTIYF | TGTGCCAGCAGCTTAAACAGGGGTTATGGAAACACCATATATTTT
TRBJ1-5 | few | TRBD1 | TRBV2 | CASTRDRGNQPQHF | TGTGCCAGCACTCGGGACAGGGGCAATCAGCCCCAGCATTTT
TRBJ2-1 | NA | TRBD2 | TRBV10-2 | CASSELSSGRSNEQFF | TGCGCCAGCAGTGAGCTGTCTAGCGGGAGGTCGAATGAGCAGTTCTTC
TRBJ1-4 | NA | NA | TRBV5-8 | CASSFRGATNEKLFF | TGTGCCAGCAGCTTCCGGGGGGCAACTAATGAAAAACTGTTTTTT
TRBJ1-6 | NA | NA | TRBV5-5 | CASSLGPQGPNSPLHF | TGTGCCAGCAGCTTGGGGCCGCAGGGCCCTAATTCACCCCTCCACTTT
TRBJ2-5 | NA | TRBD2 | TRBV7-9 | CASSWGLALGYQETQYF | TGTGCCAGCAGCTGGGGACTAGCGTTAGGGTACCAAGAGACCCAGTACTTC
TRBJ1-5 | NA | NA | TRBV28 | CASNGRPQHF | TGTGCCAGCAACGGTCGGCCCCAGCATTTT
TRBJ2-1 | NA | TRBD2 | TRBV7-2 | CASSSSFSGGQNEQFF | TGTGCCAGCAGCTCCTCCTTTAGCGGGGGACAAAATGAGCAGTTCTTC
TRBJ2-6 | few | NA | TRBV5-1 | CASRGRHAGANVLTF | TGCGCCAGCAGGGGGCGACACGCTGGGGCCAACGTCCTGACTTTC
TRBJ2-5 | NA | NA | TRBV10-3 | CAISESTGTQETQYF | TGTGCCATCAGTGAGTCAACGGGAACCCAAGAGACCCAGTACTTC
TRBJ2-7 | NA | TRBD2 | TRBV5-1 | CASSPTSGSSYEQYF | TGCGCCAGCAGCCCCACTAGCGGGAGTTCCTACGAGCAGTACTTC
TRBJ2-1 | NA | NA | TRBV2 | CASSLLGYNEQFF | TGTGCCAGTTCCCTCCTCGGGTACAATGAGCAGTTCTTC
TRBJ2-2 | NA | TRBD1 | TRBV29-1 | CSVGLRGQNTGELFF | TGCAGCGTTGGTCTCAGGGGGCAGAACACCGGGGAGCTGTTTTTT